This entry is about one T cell receptor beta chain. Assembly of TCR beta libraries relied on iRepertoire HTBI primers together with Arm-PCR of CDR3 regions. TCRdb recomputed calls from the multiplex PCR reads with MiXCR, one row per CDR3 protein. The data show over 650,000 distinct CDR3 sequences, about 30% seen once. The sample belongs to a study of regulatory T cells in long-lasting Graves disease. Time point specified: persistent/refractory GD, antithyroid drugs over 5 years with positive TRAb. RNA extracted from PBMCs served as the sequencing template. Germline V gives CDR1 SGDLS, CDR2 YYNGEE. V lost 4 bases and J lost 4, with 21 bases in between. The CDR3 totals 16 residues.

The clonotype comes from a female donor with Graves disease. The chain joins TRBV9 to TRBJ2-7; TRBD2 might be the D (7 bases). The sample in question was peripheral blood mononuclear cells (PBMCs), obtained when the disease was refractory, from a patient treated with antithyroid drugs. This chain's CDR3 is CASSPRWGGPYYEQYF. The CDR3 nucleotides read TGTGCCAGCAGCCCTCGGTGGGGGGGGCCTTATTACGAGCAGTACTTC. Drawing the rest from reference TRBV9 and TRBJ2-7, the complete variable domain is DSGVTQTPKHLITATGQRVTLRCSPRSGDLSVYWYQQSLDQGLQFLIQYYNGEERAKGNILERFSAQQFPDLHSELNLSSLELGDSALYFCASSPRWGGPYYEQYFGPGTRLTVT.